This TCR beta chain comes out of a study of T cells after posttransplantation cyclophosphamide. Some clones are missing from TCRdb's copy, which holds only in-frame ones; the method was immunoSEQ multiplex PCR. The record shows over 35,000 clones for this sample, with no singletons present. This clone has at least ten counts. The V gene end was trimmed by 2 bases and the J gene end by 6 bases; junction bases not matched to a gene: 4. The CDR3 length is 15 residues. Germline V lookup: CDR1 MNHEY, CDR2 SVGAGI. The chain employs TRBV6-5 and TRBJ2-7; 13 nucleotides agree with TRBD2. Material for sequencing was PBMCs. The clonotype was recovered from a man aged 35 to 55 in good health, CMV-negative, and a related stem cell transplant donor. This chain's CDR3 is CASSYQGLAGVEQYF. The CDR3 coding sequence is TGTGCCAGCAGTTACCAAGGACTAGCGGGGGTCGAGCAGTACTTC.